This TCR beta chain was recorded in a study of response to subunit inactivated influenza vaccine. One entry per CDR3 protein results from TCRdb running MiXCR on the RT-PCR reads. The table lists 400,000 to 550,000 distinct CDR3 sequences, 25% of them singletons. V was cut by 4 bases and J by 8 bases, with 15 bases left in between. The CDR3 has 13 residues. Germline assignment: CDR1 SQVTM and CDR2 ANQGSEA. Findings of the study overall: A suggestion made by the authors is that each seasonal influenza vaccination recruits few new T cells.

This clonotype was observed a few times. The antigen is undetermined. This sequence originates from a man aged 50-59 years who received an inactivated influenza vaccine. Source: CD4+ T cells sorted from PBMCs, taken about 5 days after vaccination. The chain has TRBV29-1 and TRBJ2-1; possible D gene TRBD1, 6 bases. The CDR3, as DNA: TGCAGCGTTGGCCCCGGACAGCACCATGAGCAGTTCTTC. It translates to CSVGPGQHHEQFF.